The 4 T cell receptor beta chains listed next were all sequenced from one sample in a study of blood T cells in healthy people across ages. Then a second PCR, running about 6 to 12 cycles, was carried out with a sample-barcoded 5' primer and a J-beta primer mix. MiXCR was run by TCRdb on the 5' RACE reads, yielding one entry per CDR3 protein. The sample shows about 800,000 distinct CDR3 sequences, about 25% of them seen only once. This sample was also put to use in a study of T cells of mothers and their children.

Sequencing was carried out using blood. These receptors were collected from a boy aged 5-17 years in good health.

The rearrangement links TRBV9 to TRBJ1-5; D possibly corresponds to TRBD1 (5 bases). The CDR3 totals 18 residues. The V gene's germline CDR1 is SGDLS and CDR2 YYNGEE. V lost 0 bases and J lost 0, with 16 bases in between. In DNA form, the CDR3 reads TGTGCCAGCAGCGTAGTTTCGGTGGGACCTAATAGCAATCAGCCCCAGCATTTT. As protein: CASSVVSVGPNSNQPQHF.

This chain connects TRBV27 to TRBJ1-4; no clear D gene. The V gene lost 0 bases and the J gene lost 0 bases, with 11 bases spanning the gap. The germline V gene encodes CDR1 MNHEY and CDR2 SMNVEV (reference sequence). This CDR3 spans 17 amino acids. The DNA of the CDR3 is TGTGCCAGCAGTTTATCCTATACAGTTACAACTAATGAAAAACTGTTTTTT. It codes for CASSLSYTVTTNEKLFF.

This clonotype has just a few counts. The J gene is TRBJ2-1, the V gene TRBV7-6; D perhaps matches TRBD2 (6 bases). The CDR3 is made up of 16 amino acids. V dropped 4 bases and J dropped 7 bases, with 20 bases sitting between them. Germline CDR1 SGHVS, CDR2 FNYEAQ. CDR3 DNA: TGTGCCAGCAGCTCCCCGCGGGACTCCTCAAATAATGAGCAGTTCTTC. Its translation is CASSSPRDSSNNEQFF.

The V call is TRBV27, the J call TRBJ1-1, with TRBD1 identical over 9 bases. Germline CDR1 is MNHEY and CDR2 is SMNVEV (reference sequence). The CDR3 consists of 14 residues. With 4 bases clipped from V and 4 bases from J, the junction kept 4 bases outside the gene matches. The CDR3 nucleotides read TGTGCCAGCAGTTACGACAGGGGGGCCACTGAAGCTTTCTTT. As protein: CASSYDRGATEAFF.